The 20 T cell receptor beta chains given below trace back to one sample, sequenced in a study of blood T cell repertoires in COVID-19. Sequenced by immunoSEQ multiplex PCR; TCRdb stores in-frame clones only, minus some. The sample lists over 200,000 clones, around nine tenths occurring once. The sequencing input was peripheral blood. The source is a woman between 40 and 55 years old with acute or convalescent COVID-19.

V usage is TRBV2 and J usage is TRBJ1-6, with D maybe TRBD1 (6 bases). The CDR3 contains 16 residues. In germline, CDR1 is SNHLY, CDR2 FYNNEI. Trimming pared 0 bases from V and 5 bases from J, leaving 11 bases between. The CDR3 region has the DNA TGTGCCAGCAGTGAAGCTTGGCAGGGGAATAATTCACCCCTCCACTTT. Translating it yields CASSEAWQGNNSPLHF.

This sequence joins TRBV13 and TRBJ1-1; D remains ambiguous. CDR1 is PRHDT, CDR2 FYEKMQ, per germline (reference sequence). The CDR3 is 13 residues long. Trimming took 4 bases from V and 0 from J, leaving 6 bases between them. The CDR3 DNA sequence: TGTGCCAGCAGCTCCCCCATGAACACTGAAGCTTTCTTT. This codes for CASSSPMNTEAFF.

This chain joins TRBV9 and TRBJ1-2, with 9 bases fitting TRBD1. Germline V gives CDR1 SGDLS, CDR2 YYNGEE. With 3 bases clipped from V and 7 bases from J, the junction kept 16 bases outside the gene matches. The CDR3 has 17 amino acids. This chain's CDR3 is CASSEAVRGQGRFGYTF. The CDR3 DNA sequence: TGTGCCAGCAGCGAGGCGGTACGAGGACAGGGGAGATTTGGCTACACCTTC.

The V and J genes are TRBV5-1 and TRBJ2-7; TRBD1 aligns across 8 bases. Germline assignment: CDR1 SGHRS and CDR2 YFSETQ. The V gene end was trimmed by 2 bases and the J gene end by 3 bases; junction bases not matched to a gene: 4. This CDR3 spans 14 amino acids. The CDR3 loop is CASSLGQGGYEQYV. The CDR3 bases are TGCGCCAGCAGCTTAGGACAGGGCGGCTACGAGCAGTACGTC.

The V call is TRBV6-2 or TRBV6-3, the J call TRBJ1-6, with 8 bases lining up with TRBD1. The CDR3 has 16 amino acids. After removal of 5 bases from V and 7 bases from J, the junction contained 10 bases not matched to a gene. Germline V gives CDR1 MNHEY, CDR2 SVGEGT. The CDR3 protein is CASSPSTGGNNSPLHF. In DNA form, the CDR3 reads TGTGCCAGCAGTCCCTCTACAGGGGGGAACAATTCACCCCTCCACTTT.

This clone appeared once. The V and J genes are TRBV4-1 and TRBJ2-1; possibly TRBD1 for D (5 bases). The V and J ends lost 0 bases and 4 bases respectively, with 13 bases between them. The V gene's germline CDR1 is MGHRA and CDR2 YSYEKL. The CDR3 length is 16 residues. The CDR3 region has the DNA TGCGCCAGCAGCCAAGATCGGGCAGGGTGGTACAATGAGCAGTTCTTC. This translates into CASSQDRAGWYNEQFF.

The rearrangement joins TRBV5-1 to TRBJ2-2; a possible D gene is TRBD1 (5 bases). This CDR3 is built from 15 residues. The germline V gene has CDR1 SGHRS and CDR2 YFSETQ. The ends were cut back, 1 base at V and 0 bases at J, with 7 bases in the middle. CDR3 amino acids: CASSLSTANTGELFF. As DNA, the CDR3 is TGCGCCAGCAGCTTGTCGACAGCGAACACCGGGGAGCTGTTTTTT. The variable domain in full, completed from reference TRBV5-1 and TRBJ2-2, reads KAGVTQTPRYLIKTRGQQVTLSCSPISGHRSVSWYQQTPGQGLQFLFEYFSETQRNKGNFPGRFSGRQFSNSRSEMNVSTLELGDSALYLCASSLSTANTGELFFGEGSRLTVL.

The J gene is TRBJ1-1, the V gene TRBV6-5; D gene ambiguous. Trimming left V 7 bases short and J 10 bases short, with 19 bases between. The CDR3 loop spans 13 amino acids. CDR1 MNHEY and CDR2 SVGAGI come from the germline V gene. The chain's CDR3 is CASTGLFGGSAFF. The CDR3 bases are TGTGCCAGCACGGGGTTATTTGGCGGGTCAGCTTTCTTT.

The rearrangement links TRBV7-3 to TRBJ2-7, with unresolved D. V was cut by 5 bases and J by 3 bases, with 20 bases left in between. The CDR3 contains 16 residues. Germline V CDR1 and CDR2: SGHTA, FQGTGA. The CDR3, as DNA: TGTGCCAGCAGCCACCGCAGGCCCCGGCGCCTCTACGAGCAGTACGTC. Translating gives CASSHRRPRRLYEQYV.

This chain connects TRBV13 to TRBJ1-1; 8 nucleotides agree with TRBD1. Germline V CDR1 and CDR2: PRHDT, FYEKMQ (reference sequence). The CDR3 totals 16 residues. Trimming removed 3 bases from V and 3 bases from J; junction bases left unmatched: 9. In DNA, the CDR3 is TGTGCCAGCAGCTTTTCGACAGGGGCTAAGGACACTGAAGCTTTCTTT. Protein: CASSFSTGAKDTEAFF.

The V call is TRBV5-6, the J call TRBJ1-3; D is uncertain. This CDR3 has 16 residues. CDR1 is SGHDT, CDR2 YYEEEE, per germline. V shed 0 bases and J shed 0 bases, with 10 bases lying between them. The CDR3 DNA reads TGTGCCAGCAGCTTGGAGCCTAACCACTCTGGAAACACCATATATTTT. This codes for CASSLEPNHSGNTIYF.

The V and J genes are TRBV10-3 and TRBJ1-2, with a weak D call TRBD1 (5 bases). V was clipped by 9 bases and J by 4 bases, with 12 bases between them. This CDR3 region has 12 residues. Germline V gene sequence: CDR1 ENHRY, CDR2 SYGVKD. CDR3 amino acids: CAMAPTGYGYTF. CDR3 nucleotides: TGTGCCATGGCCCCAACAGGCTATGGCTACACCTTC.

This clone was counted a single time. V gene TRBV3-1 (or the pseudogene TRBV3-2) combines with J gene TRBJ1-1; no clear D gene. CDR1 and CDR2 from the germline V gene are LGHDT and YNNKEL (reference sequence). The length of the CDR3 is 15 residues. V shed 0 bases and J shed 7 bases, with 15 bases lying between them. CDR3 coding DNA: TGTGCCAGCAGCCAAGACGTGCGGCCCCAGAATGAAGCTTTCTTT. Translated, it gives CASSQDVRPQNEAFF.

This clone is a singleton in its sample. This rearrangement joins TRBV2 to TRBJ1-5; D perhaps matches TRBD1 (5 bases). V was pared by 6 bases and J by 6 bases, with 12 bases between. Germline lookup yields CDR1 SNHLY and CDR2 FYNNEI. The CDR3 has 13 residues. The CDR3 loop reads CASRQGLSQPQHF. The CDR3 DNA is TGTGCCAGCAGGCAGGGCTTATCTCAGCCCCAGCATTTT.

V usage is TRBV4-2 and J usage is TRBJ2-7; TRBD1 aligns across 9 bases. This CDR3 comprises 13 residues. Trimming removed 4 bases from V and 5 bases from J; junction bases left unmatched: 3. In germline, CDR1 is LGHNA, CDR2 YNFKEQ. The CDR3 reads CASSRDRGDEQYV. The CDR3 nucleotides read TGTGCCAGCAGCCGAGACAGGGGGGACGAGCAGTACGTC.

This clone was seen just once. The chain joins TRBV28 to TRBJ2-1; tentatively, D is TRBD1 (6 bases). The CDR3 sequence is 13 residues long. Germline CDR1 and CDR2: MDHEN and SYDVKM. Trimming stripped 7 bases from V and 9 bases from J, with 16 bases between. As DNA, the CDR3 is TGTGCCAGCACTCCATTCGTCAGGGGTGAGCAGTTCTTC. It yields the protein CASTPFVRGEQFF.

CDR3 sequence (DNA): TGCGCCAGCAGCCTCCGTCTCGGGGGGCGCTTCAATGAGCAGTTCTTC. Translation: CASSLRLGGRFNEQFF. The chain joins TRBV5-1 to TRBJ2-1, with D perhaps TRBD2 (7 bases). CDR3 length: 16 residues. Trimming cost V 4 bases and J 6 bases, with 20 bases left between them. Germline loops: CDR1 SGHRS, CDR2 YFSETQ.

This clone showed up just once. The chain recombines TRBV4-1 with TRBJ1-3, with D possibly being TRBD1 (6 bases). V lost 6 bases and J lost 0, with 12 bases in between. The CDR3 spans 15 residues. Germline CDR1 reads MGHRA; CDR2 reads YSYEKL. CDR3 loop: CASRPTGTSGNTIYF. The CDR3 nucleotides are TGCGCCAGCAGGCCTACAGGGACCTCTGGAAACACCATATATTTT.

The chain carries TRBV6-1 and TRBJ2-7; 7 bases map to TRBD2. This CDR3 comprises 14 residues. Germline-derived CDR1 and CDR2 are MNHNS and SASEGT. Unmatched junction bases numbered 8, after V lost 3 bases and J lost 6 bases. CDR3 region: CASSEPSGEGEQYV. For the CDR3, the DNA is TGTGCCAGCAGTGAGCCCAGCGGGGAGGGCGAGCAGTACGTC.

V and J are TRBV5-1 and TRBJ1-2, with TRBD1 matching over 8 bases. From germline, CDR1 is SGHRS and CDR2 YFSETQ. With 0 bases clipped from V and 0 bases from J, the junction kept 7 bases outside the gene matches. The CDR3 contains 17 residues. CDR3: CASSLVSGTGTNYGYTF. CDR3 DNA sequence: TGCGCCAGCAGCTTGGTCAGTGGGACAGGAACTAACTATGGCTACACCTTC.